This T cell receptor beta chain was retrieved from a study of blood T cells in healthy people across ages. The authors ran a second PCR of 7 to 11 cycles using a sample-barcoded 5' primer and a J-beta primer mix. TCRdb re-called the 5' RACE reads through MiXCR, storing one row per CDR3 protein. The sample has about 1.5 million distinct CDR3 sequences, approximately 42% seen once. The CDR3 consists of 14 residues. Trimming removed 5 bases from V and 5 bases from J, with 12 bases in between. From germline, CDR1 is SEHNR and CDR2 FQNEAQ (reference sequence). The rearrangement uses TRBV7-9 and TRBJ2-2; no firm D call. The clonotype originates from a woman aged 18 to 35 in good health. Sequencing was carried out using blood. Written as DNA, the CDR3 is TGTGCCAGCAGCCAAAAAGGGTATACCGGGGAGCTGTTTTTT. Translated, it gives CASSQKGYTGELFF.